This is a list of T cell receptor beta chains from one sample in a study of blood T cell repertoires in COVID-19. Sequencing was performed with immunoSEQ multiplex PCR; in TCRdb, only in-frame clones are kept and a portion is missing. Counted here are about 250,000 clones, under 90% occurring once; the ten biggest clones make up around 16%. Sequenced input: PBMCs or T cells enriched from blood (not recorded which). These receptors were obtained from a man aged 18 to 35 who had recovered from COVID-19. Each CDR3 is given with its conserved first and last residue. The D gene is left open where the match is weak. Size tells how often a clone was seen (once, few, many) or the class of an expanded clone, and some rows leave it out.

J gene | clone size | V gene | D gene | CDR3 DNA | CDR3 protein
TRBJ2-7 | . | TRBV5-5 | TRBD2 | TGTGCCAGCAGCTTGGGGGACTACTACGAGCAGTACTTC | CASSLGDYYEQYF
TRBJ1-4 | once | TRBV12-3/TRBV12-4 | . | TGTGCCGGGGGCGGAATGGACGGCAAACTGTTTTTT | CAGGGMDGKLFF
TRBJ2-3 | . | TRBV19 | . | TGTGCCAGTAGAAGGACTTCAGCGGGCACAGATACGCAGTATTTT | CASRRTSAGTDTQYF
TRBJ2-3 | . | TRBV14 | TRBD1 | TGTGCCAGCAGCCAAGACAACAGGGGTTGGGATACGCAGTATTTT | CASSQDNRGWDTQYF
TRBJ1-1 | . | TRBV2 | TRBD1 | TGTGCCAGCAGTGGACAGGGCCTGAACACTGAAGCTTTCTTT | CASSGQGLNTEAFF
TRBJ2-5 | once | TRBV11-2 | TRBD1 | TGTGCCAGCAGCTTAGGCACGACAGGGGCAGTCGAAGAGACCCAGTACTTC | CASSLGTTGAVEETQYF
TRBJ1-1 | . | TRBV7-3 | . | TGTGCCAGCAGCTTAGGCACAAACACTGAAGCTTTCTTT | CASSLGTNTEAFF
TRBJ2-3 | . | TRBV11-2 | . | TGTGCCAGCAGCTTAGCAGGGTCACGAGATACGCAGTATTTT | CASSLAGSRDTQYF
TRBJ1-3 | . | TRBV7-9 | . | TGTGCCAGCAGCTTAAGGGGTAGCGGGGACTCTGGAAACACCATATATTTT | CASSLRGSGDSGNTIYF
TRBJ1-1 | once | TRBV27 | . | TGTGCCAGCTCGAGCATGAACACTGAAGCTTTCTTT | CASSSMNTEAFF
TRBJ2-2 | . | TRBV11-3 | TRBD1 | TGTGCCAGCAGCTTTGGGACAGCCGCGAACACCGGGGAGCTGTTTTTT | CASSFGTAANTGELFF
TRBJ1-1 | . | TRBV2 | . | TGTGCCAGTCTTAGGGAGGGGACTGAAGCTTTCTTT | CASLREGTEAFF
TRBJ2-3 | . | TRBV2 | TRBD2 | TGTGCCAGCAGTACGAACGAAGAGGGACTAGCGGGGTTCGGGACGCAGTATTTT | CASSTNEEGLAGFGTQYF
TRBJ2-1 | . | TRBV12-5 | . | TGTGCTAGTGGTTCTTACTCTGAGCAGTTCTTC | CASGSYSEQFF
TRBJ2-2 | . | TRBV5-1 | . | TGCGCCAGCAGCTCCCTGGCGGGGGCCGTGAACACCGGGGAGCTGTTTTTT | CASSSLAGAVNTGELFF
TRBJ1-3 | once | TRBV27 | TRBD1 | TGTGCCAGCAGTCCGAGGACAGGGCCTGGAAACACCATATATTTT | CASSPRTGPGNTIYF
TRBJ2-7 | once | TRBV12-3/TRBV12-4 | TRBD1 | TGTGCCAGCAAAGGAACAGGGGCCTACGAGCAGTACTTC | CASKGTGAYEQYF
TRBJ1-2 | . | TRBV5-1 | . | TGCGCCAGCAGCTTGGACCCAGGGTTTGATGGCTACACCTTC | CASSLDPGFDGYTF
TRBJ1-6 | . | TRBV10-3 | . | TGTGCCATCAGGGCGACAGAAGAGAATTCACCCCTCCACTTT | CAIRATEENSPLHF
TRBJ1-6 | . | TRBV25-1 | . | TGTGCCAGCAGTGAAACAGTCAGGTCACCCCTCCACTTT | CASSETVRSPLHF
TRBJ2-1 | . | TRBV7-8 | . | TGTGCCAGCAGCCCGACTCAACCGCCTTACAATGAGCAGTTCTTC | CASSPTQPPYNEQFF
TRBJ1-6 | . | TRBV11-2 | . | TGTGCCAGCAGCGTAGGAGTCGCGGGTAATTCACCCCTCCACTTT | CASSVGVAGNSPLHF
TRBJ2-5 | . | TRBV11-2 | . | TGTGCCAGCAGCTTAGCCCTAGAGACCCAGTACTTC | CASSLALETQYF
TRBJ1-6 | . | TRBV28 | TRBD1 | TGTGCCAGCAATCCCCCGGGACAGGGTAATTCACCCCTCCACTTT | CASNPPGQGNSPLHF
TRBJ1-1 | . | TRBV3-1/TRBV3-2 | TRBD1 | TGTGCCAGCAGCCAAGGCATGAGCGGGACAGGGGGCTTCACTTTCTTT | CASSQGMSGTGGFTFF
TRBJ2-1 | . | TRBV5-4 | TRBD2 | TGTGCCAGCATCCCTAACCCGGGACTAGTCATAAATGAGCAGTTCTTC | CASIPNPGLVINEQFF
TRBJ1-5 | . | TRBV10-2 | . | TGCGCCAGCAGTGATGGGGCCAAATTAAATCAGCCCCAGCATTTT | CASSDGAKLNQPQHF
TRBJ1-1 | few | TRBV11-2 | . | TGTGCCAGCAGCTCATACACCAGGGATGGAACTGAAGCTTTCTTT | CASSSYTRDGTEAFF
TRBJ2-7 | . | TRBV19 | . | TGTGCCAGTAGTAACCACAGGGACCACGAGCAGTACTTC | CASSNHRDHEQYF
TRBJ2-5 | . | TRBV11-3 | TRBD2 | TGTGCCAGCAGCTTAGCCTTTCCAGCGGGAGCGGTTGAGACCCAGTACTTC | CASSLAFPAGAVETQYF
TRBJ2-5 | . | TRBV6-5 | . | TGTGCCAGCAACCGGCAGGGTAAAGAGACCCAGTACTTC | CASNRQGKETQYF
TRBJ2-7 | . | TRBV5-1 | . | TGCGCCAGCAGCCCGTCATACGGAGGGTCCTACGAGCAGTACTTC | CASSPSYGGSYEQYF
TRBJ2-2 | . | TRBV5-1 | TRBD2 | TGCGCCAGCAGCTGGCTCGGGGTGACGGGAGGTACGAACACCGGGGAGCTGTTTTTT | CASSWLGVTGGTNTGELFF
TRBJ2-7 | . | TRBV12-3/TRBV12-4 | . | TGTGCCAGCAGTTTCCAGGGCGAGCAGTACTTC | CASSFQGEQYF
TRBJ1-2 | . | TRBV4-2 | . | TGTGCCAGCAGCCAAGACAGATCTAACTATGGCTACACCTTC | CASSQDRSNYGYTF
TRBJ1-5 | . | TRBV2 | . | TGTGCCAGCAGTGGTCCACAGTTCAATCAGCCCCAGCATTTT | CASSGPQFNQPQHF
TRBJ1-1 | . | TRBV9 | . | TGTGCCAGCAGCGTAACCGACATTGATGAAGCTTTCTTT | CASSVTDIDEAFF
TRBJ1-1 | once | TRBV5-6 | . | TGTGCCAGCAGCTTGATTAGGGGCGCCGGCACTGAAGCTTTCTTT | CASSLIRGAGTEAFF
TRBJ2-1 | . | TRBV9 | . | TGTGCCAGCAGCCACATATTAGGGGGTGGGTACAATGAGCAGTTCTTC | CASSHILGGGYNEQFF
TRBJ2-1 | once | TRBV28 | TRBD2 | TGTGCCACCAATCGGGGGGGCGGGAGTTCCTACAATGAGCAGTTCTTC | CATNRGGGSSYNEQFF
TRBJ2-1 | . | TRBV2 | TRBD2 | TGTGCCAGCAGTGATCGATCAGGACTAGCGGGAGGACCTATCGTTTGGGAGAATGAGCAGTTCTTC | CASSDRSGLAGGPIVWENEQFF
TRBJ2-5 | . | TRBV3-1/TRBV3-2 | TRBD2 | TGTGCCAGCAGCTTTGGCGGACTAGCGGGAGTTGCTGAGACCCAGTACTTC | CASSFGGLAGVAETQYF
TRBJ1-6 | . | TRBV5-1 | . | TGCGCCAGCACCCCCTCTGGCAGAAATTCACCCCTCCACTTT | CASTPSGRNSPLHF
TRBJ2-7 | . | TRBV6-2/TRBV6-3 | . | TGTGCCAGCAGTTACAGGGGTCGTTATCCTTACGAGCAGTACTTC | CASSYRGRYPYEQYF